The following is a T cell receptor beta chain sequence with its context. The record originates from a study of response to subunit inactivated influenza vaccine. TCRdb re-called the RT-PCR reads through MiXCR, storing one row per CDR3 protein. The table lists 500,000 to 650,000 distinct CDR3 sequences, roughly 8.2% of them singletons. V was pared by 10 bases and J by 5 bases, with 6 bases of the junction left unmatched. Germline CDR1 reads MDHEN; CDR2 reads SYDVKM. The CDR3 runs to 12 residues. This specimen was PBMCs from blood, taken 23 to 25 months after vaccination. The chain has TRBV28 and TRBJ1-2, with TRBD1 identical over 8 bases. This TCR was recovered from a man between 45 and 75 years old who received an inactivated influenza vaccine. CDR3 region: CATGQGPYGYTF. The CDR3 nucleotides read TGTGCCACCGGACAGGGACCGTATGGCTACACCTTC.